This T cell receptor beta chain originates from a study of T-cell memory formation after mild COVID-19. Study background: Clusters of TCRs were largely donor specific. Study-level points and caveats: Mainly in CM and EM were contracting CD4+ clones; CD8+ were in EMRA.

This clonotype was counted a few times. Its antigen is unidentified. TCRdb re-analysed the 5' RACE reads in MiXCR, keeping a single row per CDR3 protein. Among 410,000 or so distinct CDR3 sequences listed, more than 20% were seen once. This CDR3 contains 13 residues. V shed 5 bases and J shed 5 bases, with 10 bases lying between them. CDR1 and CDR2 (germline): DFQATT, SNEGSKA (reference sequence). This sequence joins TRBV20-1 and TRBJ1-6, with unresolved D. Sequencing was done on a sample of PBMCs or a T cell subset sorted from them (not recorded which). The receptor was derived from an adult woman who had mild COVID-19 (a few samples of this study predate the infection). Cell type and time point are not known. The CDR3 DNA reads TGCAGTGCTCCGAACCTTAATAATTCACCCCTCCACTTT. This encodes CSAPNLNNSPLHF.